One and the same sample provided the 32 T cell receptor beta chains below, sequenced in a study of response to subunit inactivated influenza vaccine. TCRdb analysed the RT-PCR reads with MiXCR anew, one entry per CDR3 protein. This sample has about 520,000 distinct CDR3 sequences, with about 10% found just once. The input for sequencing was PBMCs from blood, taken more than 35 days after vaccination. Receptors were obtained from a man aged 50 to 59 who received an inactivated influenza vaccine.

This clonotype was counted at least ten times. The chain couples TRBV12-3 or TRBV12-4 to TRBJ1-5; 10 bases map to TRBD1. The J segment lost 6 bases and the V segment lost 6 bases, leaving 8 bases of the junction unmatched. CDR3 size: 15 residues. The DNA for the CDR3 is TGTGCCAGCAGCCCAGGGACAGGGGATAGTCAGCCCCAGCATTTT. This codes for CASSPGTGDSQPQHF.

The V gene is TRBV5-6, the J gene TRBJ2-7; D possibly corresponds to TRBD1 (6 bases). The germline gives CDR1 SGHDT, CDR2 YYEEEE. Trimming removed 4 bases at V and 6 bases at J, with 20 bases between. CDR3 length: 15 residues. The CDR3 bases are TGTGCCAGCAGCCACGGTCAGGGGTCCTCTGGCGAGCAGTACTTC. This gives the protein CASSHGQGSSGEQYF.

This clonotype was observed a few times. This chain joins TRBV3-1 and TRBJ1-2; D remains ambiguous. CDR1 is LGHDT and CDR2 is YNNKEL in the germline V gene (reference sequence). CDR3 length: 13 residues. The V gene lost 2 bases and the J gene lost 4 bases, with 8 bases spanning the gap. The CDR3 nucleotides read TGTGCCAGCAGCCAAAAGGGTGTCTATGGCTACACCTTC. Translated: CASSQKGVYGYTF.

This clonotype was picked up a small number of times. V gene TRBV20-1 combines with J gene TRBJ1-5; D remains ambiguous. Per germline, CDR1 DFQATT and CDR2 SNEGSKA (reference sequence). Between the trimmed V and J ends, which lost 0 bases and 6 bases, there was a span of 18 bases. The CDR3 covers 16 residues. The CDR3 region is CSARDRALPVSQPQHF. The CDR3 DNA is TGCAGTGCTAGAGATCGGGCCCTCCCTGTTAGTCAGCCCCAGCATTTT.

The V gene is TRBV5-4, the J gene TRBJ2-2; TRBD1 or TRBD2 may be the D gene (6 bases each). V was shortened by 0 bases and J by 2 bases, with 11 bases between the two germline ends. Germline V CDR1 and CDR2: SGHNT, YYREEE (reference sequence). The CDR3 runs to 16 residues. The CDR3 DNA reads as TGTGCCAGCAGCTTGGATGGGGGGACAAACACCGGGGAGCTGTTTTTT. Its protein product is CASSLDGGTNTGELFF.

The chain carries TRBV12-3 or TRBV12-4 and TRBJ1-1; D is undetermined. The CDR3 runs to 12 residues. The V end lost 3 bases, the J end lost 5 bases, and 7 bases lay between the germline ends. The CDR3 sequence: CASSLALTEAFF. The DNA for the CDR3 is TGTGCCAGCAGTTTGGCATTGACTGAAGCTTTCTTT.

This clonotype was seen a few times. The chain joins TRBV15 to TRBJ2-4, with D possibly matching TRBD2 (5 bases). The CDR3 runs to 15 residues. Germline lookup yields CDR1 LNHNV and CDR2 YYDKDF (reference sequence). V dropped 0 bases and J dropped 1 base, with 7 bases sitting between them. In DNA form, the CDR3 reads TGTGCCACCAGCAGAGAACTAGTCGCCAAAAACATTCAGTACTTC. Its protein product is CATSRELVAKNIQYF.

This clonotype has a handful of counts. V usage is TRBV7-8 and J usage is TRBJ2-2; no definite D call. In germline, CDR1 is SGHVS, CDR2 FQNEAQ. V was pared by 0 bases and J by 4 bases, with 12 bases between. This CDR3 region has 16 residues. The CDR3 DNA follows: TGTGCCAGCAGCTTAGCTGGCCTTTTGGGCACCGGGGAGCTGTTTTTT. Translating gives CASSLAGLLGTGELFF.

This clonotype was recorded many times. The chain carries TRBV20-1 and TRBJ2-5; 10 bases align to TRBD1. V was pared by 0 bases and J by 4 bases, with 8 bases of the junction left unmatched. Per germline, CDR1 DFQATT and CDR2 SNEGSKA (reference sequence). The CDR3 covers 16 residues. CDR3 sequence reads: CSARDARDRGGETQYF. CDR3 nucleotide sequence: TGCAGTGCTAGAGACGCCCGGGACAGGGGAGGAGAGACCCAGTACTTC.

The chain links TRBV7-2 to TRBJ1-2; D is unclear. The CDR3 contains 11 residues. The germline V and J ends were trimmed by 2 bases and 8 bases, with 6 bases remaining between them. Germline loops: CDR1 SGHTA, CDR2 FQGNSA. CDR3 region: CASSLNAGYTF. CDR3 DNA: TGTGCCAGCAGCTTAAATGCAGGCTACACCTTC.

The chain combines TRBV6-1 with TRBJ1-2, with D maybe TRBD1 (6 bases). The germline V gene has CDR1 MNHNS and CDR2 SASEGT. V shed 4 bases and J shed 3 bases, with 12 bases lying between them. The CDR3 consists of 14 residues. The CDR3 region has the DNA TGTGCCAGCAGTGGTTTAACAGGGCACTATGGCTACACCTTC. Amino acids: CASSGLTGHYGYTF.

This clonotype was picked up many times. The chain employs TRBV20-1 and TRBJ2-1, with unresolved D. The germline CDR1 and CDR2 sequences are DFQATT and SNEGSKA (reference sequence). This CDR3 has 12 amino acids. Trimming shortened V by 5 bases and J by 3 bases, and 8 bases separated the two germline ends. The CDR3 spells CSARPSYNEQFF. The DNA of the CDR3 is TGCAGTGCTCGTCCGAGCTACAATGAGCAGTTCTTC.

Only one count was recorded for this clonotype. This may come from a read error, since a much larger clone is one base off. CDR3 DNA: TGCAGCGTTGATTTTGTGGCAGGGGTGGAGACCCGGTACTTC. This sequence encodes CSVDFVAGVETRYF. The chain carries TRBV29-1 and TRBJ2-5; a weak D match, TRBD1 (6 bases). CDR3 length equals 14 residues. CDR1 and CDR2 from the germline V gene are SQVTM and ANQGSEA.

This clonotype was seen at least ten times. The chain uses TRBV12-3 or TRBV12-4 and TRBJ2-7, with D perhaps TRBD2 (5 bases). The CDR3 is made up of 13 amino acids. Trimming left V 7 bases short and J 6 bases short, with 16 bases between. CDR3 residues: CASTPGLTSEQYF. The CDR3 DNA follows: TGTGCCAGCACCCCTGGACTTACTAGCGAGCAGTACTTC.

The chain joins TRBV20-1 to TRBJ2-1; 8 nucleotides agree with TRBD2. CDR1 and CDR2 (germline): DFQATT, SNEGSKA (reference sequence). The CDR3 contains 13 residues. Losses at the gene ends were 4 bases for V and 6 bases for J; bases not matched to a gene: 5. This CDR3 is CSATRTSFNEQFF. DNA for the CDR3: TGCAGTGCTACGAGGACTAGCTTCAATGAGCAGTTCTTC.

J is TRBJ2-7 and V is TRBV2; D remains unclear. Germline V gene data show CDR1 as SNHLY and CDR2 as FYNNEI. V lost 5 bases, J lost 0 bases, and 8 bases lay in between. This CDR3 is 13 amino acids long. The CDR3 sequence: CASSYMSSYEQYF. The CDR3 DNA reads TGTGCCAGCAGTTATATGAGCTCCTACGAGCAGTACTTC.

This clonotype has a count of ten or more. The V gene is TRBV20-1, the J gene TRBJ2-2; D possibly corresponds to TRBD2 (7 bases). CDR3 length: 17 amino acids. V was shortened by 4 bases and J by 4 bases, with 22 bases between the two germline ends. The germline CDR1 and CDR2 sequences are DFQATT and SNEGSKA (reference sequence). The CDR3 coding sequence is TGCAGTGCTACCCGAGGAGGAGGGGGGGAGGGCACCGGGGAGCTGTTTTTT. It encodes CSATRGGGGEGTGELFF.

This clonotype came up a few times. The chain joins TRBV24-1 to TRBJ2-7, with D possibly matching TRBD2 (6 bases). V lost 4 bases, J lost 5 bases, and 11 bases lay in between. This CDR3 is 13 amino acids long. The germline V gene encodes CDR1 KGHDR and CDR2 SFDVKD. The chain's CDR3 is CATSEDWRDEQYF. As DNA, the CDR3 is TGTGCCACCAGTGAAGACTGGAGGGACGAGCAGTACTTC.

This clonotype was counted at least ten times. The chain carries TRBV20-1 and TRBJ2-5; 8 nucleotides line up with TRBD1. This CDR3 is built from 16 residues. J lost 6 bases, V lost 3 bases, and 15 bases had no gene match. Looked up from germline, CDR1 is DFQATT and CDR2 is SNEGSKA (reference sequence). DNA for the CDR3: TGCAGTGCTAGTCCCTCCGGACAGGGATTTTCGAAGACCCAGTACTTC. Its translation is CSASPSGQGFSKTQYF.

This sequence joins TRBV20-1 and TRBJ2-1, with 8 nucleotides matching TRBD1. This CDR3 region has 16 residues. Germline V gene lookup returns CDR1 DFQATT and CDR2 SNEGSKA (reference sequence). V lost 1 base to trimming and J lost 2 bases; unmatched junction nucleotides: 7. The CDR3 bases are TGCAGTGCTAGAGTCTACGCAGGGGGCACCTACAATGAGCAGTTCTTC. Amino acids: CSARVYAGGTYNEQFF.

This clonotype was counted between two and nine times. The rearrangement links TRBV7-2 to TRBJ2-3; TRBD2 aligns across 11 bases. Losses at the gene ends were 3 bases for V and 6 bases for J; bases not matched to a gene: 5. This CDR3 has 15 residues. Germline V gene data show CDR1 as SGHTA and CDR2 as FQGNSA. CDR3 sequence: CASSFSGRAGDTQYF. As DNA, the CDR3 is TGTGCCAGCAGCTTTAGCGGGAGGGCCGGCGATACGCAGTATTTT.

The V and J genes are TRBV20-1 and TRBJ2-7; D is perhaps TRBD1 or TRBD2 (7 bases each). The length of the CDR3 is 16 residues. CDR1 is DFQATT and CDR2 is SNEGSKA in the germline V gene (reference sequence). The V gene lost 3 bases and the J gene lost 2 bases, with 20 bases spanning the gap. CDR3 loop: CSARGGGMRGAYEQYF. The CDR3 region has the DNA TGCAGTGCTAGGGGAGGGGGCATGAGGGGTGCCTACGAGCAGTACTTC.

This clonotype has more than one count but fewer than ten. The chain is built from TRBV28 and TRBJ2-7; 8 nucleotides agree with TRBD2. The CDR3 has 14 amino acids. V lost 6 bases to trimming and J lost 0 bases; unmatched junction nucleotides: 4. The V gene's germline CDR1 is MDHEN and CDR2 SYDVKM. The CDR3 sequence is CASRKAGVSYEQYF. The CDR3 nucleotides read TGTGCCAGCAGAAAAGCGGGAGTCTCCTACGAGCAGTACTTC.

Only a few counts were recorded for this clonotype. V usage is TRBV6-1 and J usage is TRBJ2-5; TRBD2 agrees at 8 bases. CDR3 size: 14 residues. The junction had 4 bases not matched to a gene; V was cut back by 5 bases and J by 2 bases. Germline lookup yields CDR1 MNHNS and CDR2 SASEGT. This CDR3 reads CASSPGGWQETQYF. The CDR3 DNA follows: TGTGCCAGCAGTCCGGGAGGGTGGCAAGAGACCCAGTACTTC.

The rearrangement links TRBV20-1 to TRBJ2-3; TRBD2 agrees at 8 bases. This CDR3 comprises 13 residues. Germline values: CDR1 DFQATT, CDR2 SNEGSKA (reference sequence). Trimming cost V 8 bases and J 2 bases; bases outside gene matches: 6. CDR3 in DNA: TGCAGTCCCCACGGGGGGGCCACAGATACGCAGTATTTT. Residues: CSPHGGATDTQYF.

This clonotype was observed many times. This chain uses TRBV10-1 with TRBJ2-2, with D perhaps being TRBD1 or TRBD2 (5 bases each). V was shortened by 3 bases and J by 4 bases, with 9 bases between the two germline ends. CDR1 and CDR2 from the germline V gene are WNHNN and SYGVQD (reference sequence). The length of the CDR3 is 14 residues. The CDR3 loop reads CASSDGTTTGELFF. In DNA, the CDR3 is TGCGCCAGCAGTGATGGGACGACCACCGGGGAGCTGTTTTTT.

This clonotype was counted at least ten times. The CDR3 DNA reads as TGCGCCAGCAGCTGGAGCCAGACACACACCGGGGAGCTGTTTTTT. Translating it yields CASSWSQTHTGELFF. V and J are TRBV5-1 and TRBJ2-2, with D hard to call. The ends were cut back, 3 bases at V and 3 bases at J, with 12 bases in the middle. The CDR3 loop spans 15 amino acids. Germline assignment: CDR1 SGHRS and CDR2 YFSETQ.

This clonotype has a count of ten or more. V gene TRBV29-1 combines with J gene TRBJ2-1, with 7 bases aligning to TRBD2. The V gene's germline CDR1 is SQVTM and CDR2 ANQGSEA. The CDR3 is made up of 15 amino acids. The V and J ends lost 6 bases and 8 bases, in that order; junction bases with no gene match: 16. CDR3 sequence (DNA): TGCAGCGTCCATGCTCGACTAGCAACTAGCCATGAGCAGTTCTTC. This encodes CSVHARLATSHEQFF.

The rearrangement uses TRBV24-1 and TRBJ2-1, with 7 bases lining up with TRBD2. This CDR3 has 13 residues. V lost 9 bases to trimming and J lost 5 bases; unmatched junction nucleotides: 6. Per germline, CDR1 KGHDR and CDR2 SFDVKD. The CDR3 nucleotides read TGTGCCACCGGCCGGGACTATGACAATGAGCAGTTCTTC. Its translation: CATGRDYDNEQFF.

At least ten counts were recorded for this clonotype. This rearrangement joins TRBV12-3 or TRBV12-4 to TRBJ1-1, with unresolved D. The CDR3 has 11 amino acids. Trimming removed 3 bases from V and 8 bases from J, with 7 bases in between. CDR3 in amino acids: CASSFGEEAFF. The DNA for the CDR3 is TGTGCCAGCAGTTTTGGTGAGGAAGCTTTCTTT.

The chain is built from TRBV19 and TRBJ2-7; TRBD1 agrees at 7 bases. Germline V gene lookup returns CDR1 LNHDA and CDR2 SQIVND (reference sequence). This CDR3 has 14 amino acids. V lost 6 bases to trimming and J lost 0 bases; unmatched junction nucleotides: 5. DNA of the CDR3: TGTGCCAGTAGGCCGGGACAGAGCTCCTACGAGCAGTACTTC. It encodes CASRPGQSSYEQYF.

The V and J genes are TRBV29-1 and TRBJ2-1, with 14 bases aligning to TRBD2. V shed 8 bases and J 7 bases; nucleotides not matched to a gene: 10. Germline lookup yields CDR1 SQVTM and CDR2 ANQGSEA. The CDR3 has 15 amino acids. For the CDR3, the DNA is TGCAGCTTCCTAGGCGGGACTAGCGGGGGAAATGAGCAGTTCTTC. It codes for CSFLGGTSGGNEQFF.